Sequencing of this T cell receptor (beta chain) was carried out in a study of response to subunit inactivated influenza vaccine. TCRdb re-analysed the RT-PCR reads in MiXCR, keeping a single row per CDR3 protein. The sample has hundreds of thousands of distinct CDR3 sequences; approximately 15% are singletons. Study-level findings and limits: Authors suggested seasonal influenza vaccinations each recruit few new T cells.

Details on this clonotype: Its specificity is not known.

The CDR3 runs to 16 residues. V shed 5 bases and J 4 bases; nucleotides not matched to a gene: 8. Germline CDR1 and CDR2: MNHEY and SMNVEV (reference sequence). Specimen: PBMCs from blood, collected less than 15 days before vaccination. This chain links TRBV27 with TRBJ2-7; TRBD2 agrees at 13 bases. This TCR was recovered from a man in his fifties or sixties who received an inactivated influenza vaccine. CDR3 DNA: TGTGCCAGCAGTGTCACTAGCGGGAGGGCCTGGTACGAGCAGTACTTC. It translates to CASSVTSGRAWYEQYF.